Below are 8 T cell receptor beta chains sequenced from a single sample in a study of regulatory T cells in long-lasting Graves disease. Relying on iRepertoire HTBI primers and Arm-PCR of CDR3 regions, the team built TCR beta libraries. Via MiXCR, TCRdb re-called the multiplex PCR reads, giving one row per CDR3 protein. The sample lists about 440,000 distinct CDR3 sequences; about a sixth were seen once. As to time point: newly diagnosed GD, antithyroid drugs for less than 3 months. Scientists built the TCR library using RNA that was extracted from PBMCs. This sample was shared with a second study, whose subject was T cells in Graves' hyperthyroidism and ophthalmopathy.

The sample in question was peripheral blood mononuclear cells (PBMCs), obtained at new diagnosis, from a patient treated with antithyroid drugs. These receptors originate from a woman aged 30 to 39 with Graves disease.

The rearrangement joins TRBV4-2 to TRBJ2-7; weak D call: TRBD1 (6 bases). The germline V gene has CDR1 LGHNA and CDR2 YNFKEQ. CDR3 length: 16 residues. Trimming took 0 bases from V and 1 from J, leaving 13 bases between them. The chain's CDR3 is CASSQESGVGSYEQYF. The CDR3 DNA follows: TGTGCCAGCAGCCAAGAATCAGGGGTGGGTTCCTACGAGCAGTACTTC.

This clonotype was found many times. One end of the junction varies from germline; a read error may be responsible. The chain carries TRBV5-1 and TRBJ2-7, with 9 bases identical to TRBD1. There are 14 residues in the CDR3. From germline, CDR1 is SGHRS and CDR2 YFSETQ. The DNA for the CDR3 is TGTGCCAGCAGCTCCGGGACAGGGTCCTACGAGCAGTACTTC. This encodes CASSSGTGSYEQYF.

This clonotype was observed a handful of times. This sequence joins TRBV28 and TRBJ2-1; TRBD1 matches 9 bases. V shed 8 bases, J shed 2 bases, and the junction held 4 bases outside the gene matches. Per germline, CDR1 MDHEN and CDR2 SYDVKM. The CDR3 is 14 amino acids. DNA of the CDR3: TGTGCCAGCTGCCGGGACAGGGCCTACAATGAGCAGTTCTTC. Protein sequence: CASCRDRAYNEQFF.

A few counts support this clonotype. This chain uses TRBV9 with TRBJ1-2; D call uncertain. This CDR3 spans 13 amino acids. V gave up 3 bases and J gave up 7 bases, with 13 bases separating them. Germline loops: CDR1 SGDLS, CDR2 YYNGEE. The CDR3 loop reads CASSGTHFSGYTF. For the CDR3, the DNA is TGTGCCAGCAGCGGGACCCATTTTTCTGGCTACACCTTC.

V usage is TRBV12-3 or TRBV12-4 and J usage is TRBJ2-1; TRBD1 matches 10 bases. The DNA end lines up better with TRBJ2-5; the J call may be wrong. The CDR3 runs to 17 residues. This chain's CDR3 is CASSFLATGGGGETQYF. The CDR3 DNA reads as TGTGCCAGCAGTTTCCTGGCGACAGGGGGCGGTGGAGAGACCCAGTACTTC.

This chain links TRBV19 with TRBJ2-2; TRBD1 matches at 10 bases. This CDR3 is built from 15 residues. J lost 6 bases, V lost 3 bases, and 4 bases had no gene match. Germline assignment: CDR1 LNHDA and CDR2 SQIVND (reference sequence). CDR3 DNA: TGTGCCAGTAGTATTTTCGGGACAGGGGCCGGGGAGCTGTTTTTT. This sequence encodes CASSIFGTGAGELFF.

At least ten counts were recorded for this clonotype. V usage is TRBV7-9 and J usage is TRBJ1-1; 7 bases match TRBD1. This CDR3 is 19 amino acids long. With V trimmed by 5 bases and J by 0 bases, 18 bases remained unmatched. The V gene's germline CDR1 is SEHNR and CDR2 FQNEAQ (reference sequence). The CDR3 is CASSRDRQEVWDMNTEAFF. In nucleotides, the CDR3 is TGTGCCAGCAGCCGGGACAGACAAGAAGTCTGGGATATGAACACTGAAGCTTTCTTT. Variable domain in full (rest from reference TRBV7-9 and TRBJ1-1): DTGVSQNPRHKITKRGQNVTFRCDPISEHNRLYWYRQTLGQGPEFLTYFQNEAQLEKSRLLSDRFSAERPKGSFSTLEIQRTEQGDSAMYLCASSRDRQEVWDMNTEAFFGQGTRLTVV.

This clonotype was counted only a few times. The gene calls are TRBV5-1 and TRBJ2-5; the D gene is possibly TRBD2 (6 bases). This CDR3 is 14 amino acids long. V lost 0 bases and J lost 5, with 11 bases in between. Germline V gene lookup returns CDR1 SGHRS and CDR2 YFSETQ. The CDR3 loop is CASSLGAGRETQYF. The CDR3 nucleotides are TGCGCCAGCAGCTTGGGTGCGGGAAGGGAGACCCAGTACTTC.